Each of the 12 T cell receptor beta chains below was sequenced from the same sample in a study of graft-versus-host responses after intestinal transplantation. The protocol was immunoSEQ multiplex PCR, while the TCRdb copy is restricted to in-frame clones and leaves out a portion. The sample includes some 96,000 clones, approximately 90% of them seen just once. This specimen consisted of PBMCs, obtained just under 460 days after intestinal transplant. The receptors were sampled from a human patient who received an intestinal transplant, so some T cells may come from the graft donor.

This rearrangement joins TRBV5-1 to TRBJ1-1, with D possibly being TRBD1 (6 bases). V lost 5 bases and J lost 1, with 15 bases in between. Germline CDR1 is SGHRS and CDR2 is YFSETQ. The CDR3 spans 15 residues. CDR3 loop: CASRLDGTPNTEAFF. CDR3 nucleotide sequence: TGCGCCAGCAGGCTTGATGGGACACCGAACACTGAAGCTTTCTTT.

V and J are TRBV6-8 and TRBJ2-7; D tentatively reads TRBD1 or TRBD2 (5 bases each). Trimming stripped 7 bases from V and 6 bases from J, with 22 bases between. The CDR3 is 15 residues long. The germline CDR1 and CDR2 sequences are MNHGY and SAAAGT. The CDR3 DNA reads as TGTGCCAGCAACTCCCGCCCGCCACTAGGGGCCGAGCAGTACTTC. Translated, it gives CASNSRPPLGAEQYF.

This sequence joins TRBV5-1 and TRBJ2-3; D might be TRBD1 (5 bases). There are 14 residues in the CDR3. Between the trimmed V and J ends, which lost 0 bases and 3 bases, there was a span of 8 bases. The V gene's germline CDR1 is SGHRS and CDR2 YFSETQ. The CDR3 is CASSLDAGTDTQYF. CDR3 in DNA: TGCGCCAGCAGCTTGGACGCAGGGACAGATACGCAGTATTTT. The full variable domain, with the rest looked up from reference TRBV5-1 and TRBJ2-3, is KAGVTQTPRYLIKTRGQQVTLSCSPISGHRSVSWYQQTPGQGLQFLFEYFSETQRNKGNFPGRFSGRQFSNSRSEMNVSTLELGDSALYLCASSLDAGTDTQYFGPGTRLTVL.

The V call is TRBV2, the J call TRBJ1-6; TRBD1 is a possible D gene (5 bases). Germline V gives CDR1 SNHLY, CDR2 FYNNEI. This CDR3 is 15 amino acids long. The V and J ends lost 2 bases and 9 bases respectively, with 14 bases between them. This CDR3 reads CASSESFGGSSPLHF. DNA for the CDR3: TGTGCCAGCAGTGAATCTTTTGGGGGAAGTTCACCCCTCCACTTT.

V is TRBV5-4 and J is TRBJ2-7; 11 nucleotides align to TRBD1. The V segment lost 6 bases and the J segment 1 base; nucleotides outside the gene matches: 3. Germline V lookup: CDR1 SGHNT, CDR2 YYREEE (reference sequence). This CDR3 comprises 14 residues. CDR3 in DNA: TGTGCCAGCACCTGGGACAGGGGGTCCTACGAGCAGTACTTC. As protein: CASTWDRGSYEQYF. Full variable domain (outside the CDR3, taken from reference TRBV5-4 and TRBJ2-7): ETGVTQSPTHLIKTRGQQVTLRCSSQSGHNTVSWYQQALGQGPQFIFQYYREEENGRGNFPPRFSGLQFPNYSSELNVNALELDDSALYLCASTWDRGSYEQYFGPGTRLTVT.

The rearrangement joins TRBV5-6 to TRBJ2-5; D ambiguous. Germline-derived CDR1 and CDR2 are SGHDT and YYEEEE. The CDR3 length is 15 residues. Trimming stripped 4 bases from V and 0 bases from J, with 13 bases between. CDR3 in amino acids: CASSASPGDQETQYF. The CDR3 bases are TGTGCCAGCAGCGCCTCTCCGGGCGACCAAGAGACCCAGTACTTC.

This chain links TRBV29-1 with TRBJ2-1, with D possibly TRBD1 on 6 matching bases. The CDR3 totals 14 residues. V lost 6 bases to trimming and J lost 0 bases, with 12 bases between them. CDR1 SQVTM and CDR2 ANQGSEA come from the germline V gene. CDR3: CSVRGLSSYNEQFF. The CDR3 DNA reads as TGCAGCGTGAGGGGGTTAAGCTCCTACAATGAGCAGTTCTTC.

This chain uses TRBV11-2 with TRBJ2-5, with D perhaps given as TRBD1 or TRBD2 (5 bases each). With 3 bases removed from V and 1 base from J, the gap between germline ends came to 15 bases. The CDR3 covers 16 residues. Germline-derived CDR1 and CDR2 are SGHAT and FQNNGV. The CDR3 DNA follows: TGTGCCAGCAGCTTTGTTTCCGGGGCTCCCCAAGAGACCCAGTACTTC. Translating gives CASSFVSGAPQETQYF.

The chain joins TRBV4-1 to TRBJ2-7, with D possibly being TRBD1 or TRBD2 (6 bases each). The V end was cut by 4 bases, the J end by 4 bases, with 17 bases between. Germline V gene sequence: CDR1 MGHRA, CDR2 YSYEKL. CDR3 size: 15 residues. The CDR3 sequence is CASSPLASGAYEQYF. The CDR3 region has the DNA TGCGCCAGCAGCCCACTAGCCTCGGGGGCATACGAGCAGTACTTC.

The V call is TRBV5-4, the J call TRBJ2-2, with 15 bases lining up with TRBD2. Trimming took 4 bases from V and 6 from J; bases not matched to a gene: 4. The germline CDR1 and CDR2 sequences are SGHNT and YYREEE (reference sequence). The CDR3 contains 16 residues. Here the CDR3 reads CASSPGTSGGPGELFF. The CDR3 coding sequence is TGTGCCAGCAGCCCCGGGACTAGCGGGGGGCCCGGGGAGCTGTTTTTT.

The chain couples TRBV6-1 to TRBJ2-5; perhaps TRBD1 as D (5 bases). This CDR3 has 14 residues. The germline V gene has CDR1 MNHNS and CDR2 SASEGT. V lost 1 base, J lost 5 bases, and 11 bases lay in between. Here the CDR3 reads CASSEDVGVETQYF. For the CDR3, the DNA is TGTGCCAGCAGTGAAGATGTAGGGGTGGAGACCCAGTACTTC.

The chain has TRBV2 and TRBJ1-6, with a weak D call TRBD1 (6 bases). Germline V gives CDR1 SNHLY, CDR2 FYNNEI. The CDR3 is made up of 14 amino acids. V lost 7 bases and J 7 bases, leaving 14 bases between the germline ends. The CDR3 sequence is CASTFPGGNSPLHF. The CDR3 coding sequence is TGTGCCAGCACCTTCCCGGGGGGCAATTCACCCCTCCACTTT.